One and the same sample provided the 4 T cell receptor beta chains below, sequenced in a study of identical twins. TCRdb used MiXCR to reprocess the 5' RACE reads, holding one entry per CDR3 protein. The table includes about 300,000 distinct CDR3 sequences, roughly 12% detected once. A further study also used this sample, focusing on yellow fever vaccine responses in identical twins.

Sequenced: CD8+ T cells sorted from blood. The receptors stem from a woman aged 18-29 years in good health.

This chain links TRBV6-1 with TRBJ2-3, with 12 nucleotides matching TRBD2. V shed 5 bases and J 4 bases; nucleotides not matched to a gene: 7. In germline, CDR1 is MNHNS, CDR2 SASEGT. The CDR3 has 16 amino acids. The CDR3 sequence is CASSLRTSGTSDTQYF. DNA for the CDR3: TGTGCCAGCAGTCTCCGGACTAGCGGGACATCAGATACGCAGTATTTT.

The CDR3 here is CASSDLETQYF. The CDR3 DNA is TGTGCCAGCAGTGATTTGGAGACCCAGTACTTC. This chain uses TRBV2 with TRBJ2-5; D is ambiguous. Trimming took off 3 bases at V and 5 bases at J, with 4 bases between the two ends. CDR3 length: 11 residues. CDR1 and CDR2 (germline): SNHLY, FYNNEI.

This clonotype came up a few times. The chain links TRBV7-6 to TRBJ2-3; D perhaps matches TRBD2 (6 bases). The germline CDR1 and CDR2 sequences are SGHVS and FNYEAQ. Trimming cost V 5 bases and J 0 bases, with 18 bases left between them. The CDR3 runs 17 residues. CDR3 amino acids: CASSPPPRGTSTDTQYF. The CDR3 coding sequence is TGTGCCAGCAGCCCCCCGCCTCGGGGGACTAGCACAGATACGCAGTATTTT.

The genes are TRBV6-5 and TRBJ2-3; 8 bases are shared with TRBD1. CDR1 MNHEY and CDR2 SVGAGI come from the germline V gene. The V segment lost 0 bases and the J segment 5 bases; nucleotides outside the gene matches: 7. This CDR3 region has 16 residues. CDR3 sequence: CASSYSGQEYVDTQYF. Written as DNA, the CDR3 is TGTGCCAGCAGTTACTCGGGACAGGAATATGTAGATACGCAGTATTTT.